This is a list of T cell receptor beta chains from one sample in a study of blood T cell repertoires in COVID-19. Here immunoSEQ multiplex PCR was the method, and the copy in TCRdb shows in-frame clones only, minus some. This table holds 250,000 to 300,000 clones, less than 90% found once. The source material was peripheral blood. The receptor set was obtained from a man aged 55 to 70 with acute or convalescent COVID-19. CDR3s include the opening cysteine and the closing phenylalanine or tryptophan. Fields, in order: clone size, J gene, D gene, V gene, CDR3 DNA, CDR3 protein. D genes are given only for firm matches. Clone size appears in some rows only: once, few, many, or a class for an expanded clone.

size: .
J: TRBJ2-1
D: TRBD2
V: TRBV2
DNA: TGTGCCAGCAGCCCGGGACTAGCCTCCTACAATGAGCAGTTCTTC
CDR3: CASSPGLASYNEQFF

size: few
J: TRBJ2-3
D: .
V: TRBV14
DNA: TGTGCCAGCAGCCAAGATCTGGGCTATACGCAGTATTTT
CDR3: CASSQDLGYTQYF

size: .
J: TRBJ2-3
D: .
V: TRBV11-3
DNA: TGTGCCAGCAGCTTGGCGGGCTCGGATACGCAGTATTTT
CDR3: CASSLAGSDTQYF

size: few
J: TRBJ2-3
D: TRBD2
V: TRBV27
DNA: TGTGCCAGCAGTTTCATGGGACTAGCGGGAGGACGGGCAGATACGCAGTATTTT
CDR3: CASSFMGLAGGRADTQYF

size: .
J: TRBJ1-2
D: TRBD1
V: TRBV5-1
DNA: TGCGCCAGCAGCTGGGGGACAGGGAGAGGAAATGGCTACACCTTC
CDR3: CASSWGTGRGNGYTF

size: .
J: TRBJ1-4
D: .
V: TRBV18
DNA: TGTGCCAGCTCACCGAGTGGGCAGGCTGAAAAACTGTTTTTT
CDR3: CASSPSGQAEKLFF

size: .
J: TRBJ1-6
D: TRBD1
V: TRBV4-3
DNA: TGCGCCAGCAGCCAAGACTCCCGGGACAGGGGGCTTGTTTTACCCCTCCACTTT
CDR3: CASSQDSRDRGLVLPLHF

size: .
J: TRBJ1-5
D: TRBD1
V: TRBV5-6
DNA: TGTGCCAGCAGCTTGGGACAGGGGTTGAATCAGCCCCAGCATTTT
CDR3: CASSLGQGLNQPQHF

size: .
J: TRBJ2-7
D: TRBD1
V: TRBV12-5
DNA: TGTGCTGGCCCCGGGACAGGTTTCGACGAGCAGTACTTC
CDR3: CAGPGTGFDEQYF

size: .
J: TRBJ2-2
D: TRBD2
V: TRBV5-6
DNA: TGTGCCAGCACCGACGGACTAGCGGGAGCCACCGGGGAGCTGTTTTTT
CDR3: CASTDGLAGATGELFF

size: once
J: TRBJ2-6
D: .
V: TRBV21-1
DNA: TGTGCCAGCAGCAAAGTCGGGGAACGGAGCTCTGGGGCCAACGTCCTGACTTTC
CDR3: CASSKVGERSSGANVLTF

size: .
J: TRBJ1-5
D: .
V: TRBV6-5
DNA: TGTGCCAGCAGTACCCCGTCGGGCAATCAGCCCCAGCATTTT
CDR3: CASSTPSGNQPQHF

size: .
J: TRBJ1-5
D: .
V: TRBV18
DNA: TGTGCCAGCTCACCACCGAGTGGAACCAGGAATCAGCCCCAGCATTTT
CDR3: CASSPPSGTRNQPQHF

size: .
J: TRBJ1-1
D: .
V: TRBV7-9
DNA: TGTGCCAGCAGCTTATCAGGGACTAACACTGAAGCTTTCTTT
CDR3: CASSLSGTNTEAFF

size: .
J: TRBJ1-1
D: TRBD1
V: TRBV18
DNA: TGTGCCAGCTCACTTAAGACAGGGACGGGTTACACTGAAGCTTTCTTT
CDR3: CASSLKTGTGYTEAFF

size: .
J: TRBJ2-3
D: .
V: TRBV27
DNA: TGTGCCAGCAGTTTATTCCGCCCGCGGGGCACAGATACGCAGTATTTT
CDR3: CASSLFRPRGTDTQYF

size: .
J: TRBJ1-1
D: TRBD1
V: TRBV7-9
DNA: TGTGCCAGCAGCGAAAGACAGGGGGCGAACACTGAAGCTTTCTTT
CDR3: CASSERQGANTEAFF

size: .
J: TRBJ1-5
D: .
V: TRBV2
DNA: TGTGCCAGCAAGGTGAATTCACAGCCCAATCAGCCCCAGCATTTT
CDR3: CASKVNSQPNQPQHF